A single sample is the source of the 27 T cell receptor beta chains below, sequenced in a study of human T cells and chemical hapten exposure. TCRdb processed the RACE reads anew with MiXCR; each CDR3 protein has one entry. The data show fewer than 85,000 distinct CDR3 sequences, around 10% seen once. Time point meaning: patch test 2, 6 weeks after DPC sensitization. The treatment denotes: therapeutic diphenylcyclopropenone sensitization with weekly scalp DPC. Specimen: whole blood, collected in connection with sensitization to the hapten diphenylcyclopropenone (DPC). The source is a man aged 18 to 30 with alopecia areata. Some clones in this sample may be carry-over from other donors' samples.

The CDR3 DNA reads TGTGCCAGCAGTTACATGCAGGGGAACACTGAAGCTTTCTTT. As protein: CASSYMQGNTEAFF. The chain has TRBV6-5 and TRBJ1-1; weak D call: TRBD1 (5 bases). Germline V gene lookup returns CDR1 MNHEY and CDR2 SVGAGI. The CDR3 has 14 amino acids. Trimming left V 2 bases short and J 1 base short, with 8 bases between.

This clonotype was recorded at least ten times. The J gene is TRBJ1-6, the V gene TRBV4-2; TRBD1 is a possible D gene (6 bases). In germline, CDR1 is LGHNA, CDR2 YNFKEQ. The germline V and J ends were trimmed by 0 bases and 0 bases, with 12 bases remaining between them. CDR3 length equals 18 residues. The CDR3 DNA sequence: TGTGCCAGCAGCCAAGATCGGGGGGGCGCCTCCTATAATTCACCCCTCCACTTT. This translates into CASSQDRGGASYNSPLHF.

The table lists this clonotype with a few counts. This chain uses TRBV10-3 with TRBJ2-1, with D possibly matching TRBD2 (5 bases). The V gene's germline CDR1 is ENHRY and CDR2 SYGVKD. CDR3 length: 16 residues. Between the trimmed V and J ends, which lost 2 bases and 6 bases, there was a span of 17 bases. CDR3 sequence reads: CAISEGVALPLNEQFF. For the CDR3, the DNA is TGTGCCATCAGTGAGGGGGTAGCGCTCCCCCTCAATGAGCAGTTCTTC.

This clonotype was observed many times. CDR3 region: CASGIRGGYEKLFF. The DNA of the CDR3 is TGTGCCAGCGGGATCCGGGGGGGATATGAAAAACTGTTTTTT. The chain links TRBV7-6 to TRBJ1-4; TRBD1 is a possible D gene (5 bases). The CDR3 sequence is 14 residues long. The germline gives CDR1 SGHVS, CDR2 FNYEAQ. Trimming cost V 8 bases and J 6 bases, with 16 bases left between them.

This clonotype was detected many times. The gene calls are TRBV6-1 and TRBJ2-7; D is unresolved. The V end was cut by 0 bases, the J end by 1 base, with 10 bases between. This CDR3 spans 15 amino acids. The germline V gene encodes CDR1 MNHNS and CDR2 SASEGT. CDR3 in DNA: TGTGCCAGCAGTGAAGCGCTCCATTCTTCCTACGAGCAGTACTTC. Its translation: CASSEALHSSYEQYF.

The chain employs TRBV20-1 and TRBJ1-6; D is unresolved. The ends were cut back, 1 base at V and 7 bases at J, with 8 bases in the middle. From germline, CDR1 is DFQATT and CDR2 SNEGSKA (reference sequence). The CDR3 loop spans 13 amino acids. The CDR3 reads CSARGGVNSPLHF. The CDR3, as DNA: TGCAGTGCTAGAGGGGGAGTCAATTCACCCCTCCACTTT.

The chain joins TRBV9 to TRBJ2-1; D may be TRBD1 or TRBD2 (5 bases each). Germline assignment: CDR1 SGDLS and CDR2 YYNGEE. V was clipped by 0 bases and J by 4 bases, with 11 bases between them. The CDR3 spans 15 residues. The CDR3 is CASSVASGPYNEQFF. DNA for the CDR3: TGTGCCAGCAGCGTAGCTTCGGGGCCGTACAATGAGCAGTTCTTC.

V gene TRBV5-4 combines with J gene TRBJ1-1; D remains ambiguous. This CDR3 spans 12 amino acids. V lost 0 bases to trimming and J lost 11 bases, with 11 bases between them. CDR1 and CDR2 (germline): SGHNT, YYREEE (reference sequence). As DNA, the CDR3 is TGTGCCAGCAGCTTGGGACGGAGTGGGGCTTTCTTT. Amino acids: CASSLGRSGAFF.

As to this clonotype: One base away lies a much larger clone, so this may be a sequencing read error. This chain's CDR3 is CASGEYRASEQYF. For the CDR3, the DNA is TGCGCCAGCGGTGAGTACAGGGCAAGCGAGCAGTACTTC. The chain links TRBV10-1 to TRBJ2-7; D may be TRBD1 (6 bases). Germline lookup yields CDR1 WNHNN and CDR2 SYGVQD (reference sequence). The length of the CDR3 is 13 residues.

There are many counts of this clonotype. V usage is TRBV6-4 and J usage is TRBJ2-6; perhaps TRBD2 as D (7 bases). The V gene's germline CDR1 is MRHNA and CDR2 SNTAGT. Deletions cut 4 bases from V and 0 bases from J, with 10 bases between. The CDR3 length is 16 residues. This CDR3 is CASSGGGASGANVLTF. As DNA, the CDR3 is TGTGCCAGCAGTGGGGGGGGCGCCTCTGGGGCCAACGTCCTGACTTTC.

The rearrangement joins TRBV11-2 to TRBJ2-1, with D hard to call. The CDR3 sequence is 17 residues long. V gave up 2 bases and J gave up 0 bases, with 14 bases separating them. Germline V gene sequence: CDR1 SGHAT, CDR2 FQNNGV. The CDR3 sequence is CASSLRPTARSYNEQFF. In DNA form, the CDR3 reads TGTGCCAGCAGCTTAAGGCCCACAGCCCGCTCCTACAATGAGCAGTTCTTC.

This clonotype has a count of ten or more. CDR3 sequence reads: CASSMRGQGHAYEQYF. CDR3 in DNA: TGTGCCAGCAGCATGAGGGGGCAGGGCCACGCCTACGAGCAGTACTTC. The chain couples TRBV12-3 or TRBV12-4 to TRBJ2-7; 7 positions match TRBD1. CDR3 size: 16 residues. The V gene end was trimmed by 6 bases and the J gene end by 2 bases; junction bases not matched to a gene: 13.

This chain joins TRBV6-6 and TRBJ1-1, with a weak D call TRBD1 (5 bases). The V end lost 9 bases, the J end lost 7 bases, and 12 bases lay between the germline ends. The CDR3 length is 11 residues. Germline lookup yields CDR1 MNHNY and CDR2 SVGAGI (reference sequence). The DNA of the CDR3 is TGTGCCAGTGCGGGGCTGGTTGAAGCTTTCTTT. Its protein is CASAGLVEAFF.

The chain combines TRBV6-5 with TRBJ2-2, with TRBD1 identical over 9 bases. In germline, CDR1 is MNHEY, CDR2 SVGAGI. V shed 6 bases and J 5 bases; nucleotides not matched to a gene: 7. CDR3 length: 15 residues. The CDR3 loop is CASSWGQGRTGELFF. In DNA form, the CDR3 reads TGTGCCAGCAGCTGGGGACAGGGAAGGACCGGGGAGCTGTTTTTT.

The CDR3 DNA is TGTGCCAGCAATAAGTTAGAGGGGTTGAGCAATCAGCCCCAGCATTTT. Protein sequence: CASNKLEGLSNQPQHF. V and J are TRBV6-6 and TRBJ1-5, with D possibly matching TRBD1 (5 bases). Germline assignment: CDR1 MNHNY and CDR2 SVGAGI (reference sequence). The V and J ends lost 7 bases and 1 base respectively, with 17 bases between them. The CDR3 length is 16 residues.

This clonotype was seen a few times. This sequence joins TRBV28 and TRBJ2-1; D may be TRBD2 (6 bases). V lost 8 bases and J lost 0, with 17 bases in between. The CDR3 consists of 16 residues. Germline CDR1 is MDHEN and CDR2 is SYDVKM. CDR3 amino acids: CASFFSGTVSYNEQFF. CDR3 DNA sequence: TGTGCCAGCTTCTTCTCCGGGACTGTCTCCTACAATGAGCAGTTCTTC.

This clonotype was counted between two and nine times. The chain employs TRBV18 and TRBJ2-7; TRBD1 aligns across 8 bases. Germline CDR1 is KGHSH and CDR2 is LQKENI. This CDR3 is built from 17 residues. V gave up 2 bases and J gave up 0 bases; unmatched junction bases: 9. CDR3: CASSPESAGGPSYEQYV. The CDR3 nucleotides read TGTGCCAGCTCACCAGAGTCGGCAGGGGGCCCCTCCTACGAGCAGTACGTC.

The rearrangement joins TRBV5-4 to TRBJ2-2; TRBD1 agrees at 8 bases. Looked up from germline, CDR1 is SGHNT and CDR2 is YYREEE (reference sequence). This CDR3 comprises 18 residues. The J segment lost 3 bases and the V segment lost 0 bases, leaving 10 bases of the junction unmatched. The CDR3 DNA reads as TGTGCCAGCAGCTTGGGTCGAATAGGACAGGGCGACACCGGGGAGCTGTTTTTT. Its protein is CASSLGRIGQGDTGELFF.

V and J are TRBV20-1 and TRBJ2-2; the D is unclear. Germline-derived CDR1 and CDR2 are DFQATT and SNEGSKA (reference sequence). The CDR3 runs to 12 residues. V dropped 6 bases and J dropped 4 bases, with 9 bases sitting between them. The CDR3 region is CSALKSTGELFF. The CDR3, as DNA: TGCAGTGCCCTGAAGAGCACCGGGGAGCTGTTTTTT.

A few counts support this clonotype. The chain is built from TRBV19 and TRBJ2-2, with D tentatively TRBD2 (5 bases). V was shortened by 1 base and J by 3 bases, with 9 bases between the two germline ends. The CDR3 is 15 residues long. Germline V gene data show CDR1 as LNHDA and CDR2 as SQIVND (reference sequence). CDR3 bases: TGTGCCAGTAGTATAGGGGCGCGGGACACCGGGGAGCTGTTTTTT. This gives the protein CASSIGARDTGELFF.

This clonotype occurred a few times. V gene TRBV5-1 combines with J gene TRBJ1-4; tentatively, D is TRBD1 (5 bases). CDR1 and CDR2 from the germline V gene are SGHRS and YFSETQ. With 0 bases removed from V and 0 bases from J, the gap between germline ends came to 6 bases. The CDR3 runs to 15 residues. CDR3 bases: TGCGCCAGCAGCTTGGCAGGGTCAACTAATGAAAAACTGTTTTTT. It encodes CASSLAGSTNEKLFF.

This clonotype was seen at least ten times. This CDR3 reads CASSYGTVDYEQYF. For the CDR3, the DNA is TGTGCCAGCAGTTACGGGACAGTCGACTACGAGCAGTACTTC. The chain uses TRBV6-5 and TRBJ2-7, with 7 bases identical to TRBD1. Germline V CDR1 and CDR2: MNHEY, SVGAGI. Trimming at V came to 2 bases and at J to 3 bases, leaving 4 bases not matched to a gene. The length of the CDR3 is 14 residues.

This clonotype was picked up many times. This sequence joins TRBV18 and TRBJ1-1; D unresolved. Germline-derived CDR1 and CDR2 are KGHSH and LQKENI. V was pared by 3 bases and J by 4 bases, with 12 bases between. The CDR3 runs 14 residues. The CDR3 spells CASSPVGAGTEAFF. The CDR3 DNA follows: TGTGCCAGCTCACCCGTGGGAGCGGGCACTGAAGCTTTCTTT.

This clonotype was observed at least ten times. The chain recombines TRBV2 with TRBJ2-7, with D possibly TRBD2 on 5 matching bases. Germline V gene data show CDR1 as SNHLY and CDR2 as FYNNEI. The CDR3 runs to 11 residues. The V end was cut by 3 bases, the J end by 9 bases, with 9 bases between. This chain's CDR3 is CASSERARQYV. The CDR3, as DNA: TGTGCCAGCAGTGAGAGGGCGAGGCAGTACGTC.

At least ten counts were recorded for this clonotype. The chain joins TRBV20-1 to TRBJ2-3, with 10 bases aligning to TRBD1. Germline V gene sequence: CDR1 DFQATT, CDR2 SNEGSKA (reference sequence). Unmatched junction bases numbered 6, after V lost 3 bases and J lost 3 bases. The CDR3 is made up of 15 amino acids. In DNA form, the CDR3 reads TGCAGTGCTAGGAGGGACAGGGGACGGACAGATACGCAGTATTTT. It specifies CSARRDRGRTDTQYF.

This clonotype was seen only a few times. The chain joins TRBV28 to TRBJ1-2; D uncertain. The germline CDR1 and CDR2 sequences are MDHEN and SYDVKM. The CDR3 has 13 residues. V lost 4 bases to trimming and J lost 3 bases, with 9 bases between them. CDR3 protein: CASSSRPHYGYTF. The DNA of the CDR3 is TGTGCCAGCAGTTCCCGTCCCCACTATGGCTACACCTTC.

In this sample, this clonotype turned up many times. This chain connects TRBV10-3 to TRBJ1-4, with a possible D match to TRBD1 (6 bases). Trimming left V 4 bases short and J 12 bases short, with 15 bases between. This CDR3 contains 13 residues. The germline V gene has CDR1 ENHRY and CDR2 SYGVKD. CDR3 protein: CAISVSPGTQLFF. The CDR3 region has the DNA TGTGCCATCAGTGTGAGCCCGGGGACACAACTGTTTTTT.